This record concerns one T cell receptor (beta chain) sequence. TCRdb's copy holds only in-frame clones and misses some; the assay was immunoSEQ multiplex PCR. The sample carries tens of thousands of clones, around 90% recorded once. The data were obtained in a study of T cells after somatic rescue of genetic block. CDR1 and CDR2 from the germline V gene are MNHEY and SVGAGI. V dropped 5 bases and J dropped 3; count of bases not matched to a gene: 3. CDR3 length: 14 residues. Input material: peripheral blood mononuclear cells (PBMCs). This receptor was taken from a woman between 18 and 30 years old. V and J are TRBV6-5 and TRBJ2-2; 7 bases line up with TRBD2. CDR3 sequence reads: CASSEGLDTGELFF. For the CDR3, the DNA is TGTGCCAGCAGTGAAGGACTAGACACCGGGGAGCTGTTTTTT.